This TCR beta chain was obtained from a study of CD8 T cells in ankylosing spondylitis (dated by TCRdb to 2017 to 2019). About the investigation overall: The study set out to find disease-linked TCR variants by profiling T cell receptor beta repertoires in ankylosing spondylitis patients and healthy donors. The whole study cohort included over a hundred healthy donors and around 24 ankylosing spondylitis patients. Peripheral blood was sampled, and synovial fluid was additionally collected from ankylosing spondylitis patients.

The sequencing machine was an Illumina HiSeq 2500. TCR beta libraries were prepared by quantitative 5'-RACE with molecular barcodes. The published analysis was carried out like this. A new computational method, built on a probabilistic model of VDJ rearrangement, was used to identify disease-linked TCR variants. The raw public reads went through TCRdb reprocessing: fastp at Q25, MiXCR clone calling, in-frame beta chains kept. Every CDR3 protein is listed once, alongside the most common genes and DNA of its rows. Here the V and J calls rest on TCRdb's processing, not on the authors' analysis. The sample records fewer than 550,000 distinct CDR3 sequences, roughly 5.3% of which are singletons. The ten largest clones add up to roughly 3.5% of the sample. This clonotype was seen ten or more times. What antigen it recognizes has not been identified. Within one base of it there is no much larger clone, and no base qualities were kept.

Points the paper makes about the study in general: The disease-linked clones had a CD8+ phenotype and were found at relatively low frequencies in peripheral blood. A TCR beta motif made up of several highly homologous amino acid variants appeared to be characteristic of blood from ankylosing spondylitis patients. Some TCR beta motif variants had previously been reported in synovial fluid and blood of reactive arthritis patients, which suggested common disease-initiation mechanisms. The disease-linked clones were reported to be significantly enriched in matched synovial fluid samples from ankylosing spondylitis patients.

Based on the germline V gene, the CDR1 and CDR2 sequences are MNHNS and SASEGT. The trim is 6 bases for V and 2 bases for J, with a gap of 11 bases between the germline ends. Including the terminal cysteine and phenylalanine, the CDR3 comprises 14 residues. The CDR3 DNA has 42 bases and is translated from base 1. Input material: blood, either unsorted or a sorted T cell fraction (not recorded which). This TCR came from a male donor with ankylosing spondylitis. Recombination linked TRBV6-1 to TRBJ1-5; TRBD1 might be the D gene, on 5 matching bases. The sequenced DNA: TGTGCCAGCAGACGGGGGGGTGGCAATCAGCCCCAGCATTTT. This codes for CASRRGGGNQPQHF.